Listed here are 5 T cell receptor beta chains from one sample, sequenced in a study of T cells in Graves' hyperthyroidism and ophthalmopathy (dated by TCRdb to between 2019 and 2020). The library was prepared using multiplex PCR. Sequencing relied on an Illumina HiSeq 2000. The TCR beta CDR3 regions were amplified from the RNA transcripts. The first round of RT-PCR for the TCR CDR3 was performed with the HTBI primer set and the Qiagen OneStep RT-PCR kit. Using fastp at Q25 and MiXCR, TCRdb reprocessed the public reads and kept productive beta chains. Each record represents a unique CDR3 protein, reported with the most common genes and DNA among its rows. Present in this sample are fewer than 350,000 distinct CDR3 sequences, approximately 19% of which were seen just once. 35% to 45% of the sample goes to the ten largest clones. What was sequenced was blood. The receptor source for this set is a man between 50 and 59 years old with Graves' ophthalmopathy.

The table lists this clonotype with many counts. The V and J genes are TRBV3-1 and TRBJ1-1, with D uncertain. CDR1 and CDR2 (germline): LGHDT, YNNKEL (reference sequence). Trimming stripped 0 bases from V and 3 bases from J, with 8 bases between. This CDR3 is 14 amino acids long. The CDR3 loop is CASSQDWKDTEAFF. The CDR3 nucleotides read TGTGCCAGCAGCCAAGATTGGAAGGACACTGAAGCTTTCTTT.

This clonotype was detected a few times. The rearrangement links TRBV28 to TRBJ1-1, with 8 positions matching TRBD1. Unmatched junction bases numbered 13, after V lost 2 bases and J lost 11 bases. In germline, CDR1 is MDHEN, CDR2 SYDVKM. The CDR3 length is 15 residues. Written as DNA, the CDR3 is TGTGCCAGCAGTTTAGCTGGACAGGGTGTACGAGACGCTTTCTTT. Translated: CASSLAGQGVRDAFF.

V and J are TRBV7-2 and TRBJ2-7; possibly TRBD2 for D (6 bases). The CDR3 length is 13 residues. Germline CDR1 is SGHTA and CDR2 is FQGNSA. V was shortened by 2 bases and J by 8 bases, with 13 bases between the two germline ends. The CDR3 DNA reads as TGTGCCAGCAGCTTACGGGGAGGACACAAGCAGTACTTC. Protein product: CASSLRGGHKQYF.

This clonotype occurred a few times. This chain's CDR3 is CASSSTVSPLHF. CDR3 DNA: TGTGCCAGCAGTTCGACAGTATCACCCCTCCACTTT. The chain employs TRBV27 and TRBJ1-6, with TRBD1 as a possible D gene (5 bases). Per germline, CDR1 MNHEY and CDR2 SMNVEV (reference sequence). The CDR3 totals 12 residues. V dropped 4 bases and J dropped 10 bases, with 8 bases sitting between them.

The gene calls are TRBV18 and TRBJ1-5; D may be TRBD1 (6 bases). Germline CDR1 KGHSH, CDR2 LQKENI. Trimming pared 3 bases from V and 12 bases from J, leaving 18 bases between. The CDR3 is 14 residues long. The CDR3 here is CASSPRGGQKVQHF. The CDR3 DNA reads TGTGCCAGCTCACCCCGAGGAGGACAGAAGGTCCAGCATTTT.